These T cell receptor beta chains were read from a single sample in a study of blood T cells in healthy people across ages. TCRdb processed the 5' RACE reads anew with MiXCR; each CDR3 protein has one entry. The sample has more than 1,000,000 distinct CDR3 sequences; roughly 24% are singletons. The data also belong to a second study, concerning T cells of mothers and their children.

The sample was blood. These receptors came from a girl under 10 years old in good health. Each CDR3 is given with its conserved first and last residue. D genes are given only for firm matches. Rows may omit the clone size; those that give it use once, few, many or a size class.

.	.	TRBV4-1	TRBJ2-2	CASSQEGDGSYTGELFF	TGCGCCAGCAGCCAAGAGGGAGACGGGAGTTACACCGGGGAGCTGTTTTTT
.	.	TRBV29-1	TRBJ1-4	CSVMGLDEKLFF	TGCAGCGTCATGGGACTGGATGAAAAACTGTTTTTT
few	.	TRBV6-1	TRBJ1-2	CASSEDVVSVDGYTF	TGTGCCAGCAGTGAGGATGTCGTCTCGGTGGATGGCTACACCTTC
few	.	TRBV5-1	TRBJ2-7	CASSLGTAVREQYF	TGCGCCAGCAGCTTGGGGACAGCCGTGCGCGAGCAGTACTTC
few	.	TRBV25-1	TRBJ2-1	CASRISGRQFF	TGTGCCAGCAGAATCTCCGGAAGGCAGTTCTTC
few	.	TRBV29-1	TRBJ1-5	CSVESASRQPQHF	TGCAGCGTTGAGTCGGCGTCGAGGCAGCCCCAGCATTTT
few	.	TRBV6-2/TRBV6-3	TRBJ2-4	CASSYQYSNIQYF	TGTGCCAGCAGTTATCAGTACAGTAACATTCAGTACTTC
.	.	TRBV6-6	TRBJ2-6	CASSSGTEWANVLTF	TGTGCCAGCAGTTCCGGGACGGAATGGGCCAACGTCCTGACTTTC
.	.	TRBV6-2/TRBV6-3	TRBJ1-1	CASSYSILLNTEAFF	TGTGCCAGCAGTTACTCAATACTGTTGAACACTGAAGCTTTCTTT
.	.	TRBV12-3/TRBV12-4	TRBJ1-1	CASSLGGPPGTEAFF	TGTGCCAGCAGTTTAGGGGGACCCCCGGGAACTGAAGCTTTCTTT
many	.	TRBV9	TRBJ2-5	CASSTHRDLGDETQYF	TGTGCCAGCAGCACCCACCGGGACTTGGGGGACGAGACCCAGTACTTC
.	.	TRBV13	TRBJ1-3	CASSLSQAYLSGNTIYF	TGTGCCAGCAGCTTATCTCAGGCCTATCTTTCTGGAAACACCATATATTTT
few	.	TRBV28	TRBJ2-7	CASSLLTNFGYEQYF	TGTGCCAGCAGCCTCTTGACTAATTTCGGGTACGAGCAGTACTTC
few	TRBD1	TRBV7-9	TRBJ1-5	CASSFRGPGYSNQPQHF	TGTGCCAGCAGCTTCAGGGGGCCCGGGTATAGCAATCAGCCCCAGCATTTT
few	.	TRBV12-3/TRBV12-4	TRBJ1-3	CAGRAYSGNTIYF	TGTGCCGGTAGGGCCTACTCTGGAAACACCATATATTTT